The clone carrying this TCR beta chain was detected many times. Antigen unknown. This sample was taken from a study of breast tumors, draining lymph nodes, adjacent tissues. The lymph nodes were axillary draining lymph nodes from breast cancer patients. TCRdb ran MiXCR on the multiplex PCR reads and lists one entry per CDR3 protein. Of fewer than 200,000 distinct CDR3 sequences in the sample, roughly a third were seen once. Study outcomes and limitations: That most tumor T cells come from lymph nodes remained unproven. Luminal-like breast cancer showed significantly greater tumor-nontumor repertoire similarity than basal-like breast cancer did. Compared with lymph nodes, tumors were less diverse; compared with nontumor tissue, more.

The germline V gene encodes CDR1 SGHTS and CDR2 YDEGEE. This CDR3 is 15 amino acids long. V was shortened by 0 bases and J by 1 base, with 8 bases between the two germline ends. The clonotype was recovered from a female donor with breast cancer. Some clones in this sample may be carry-over from other donors' samples. The chain links TRBV5-8 to TRBJ1-5; D uncertain. Material for sequencing was axillary lymph node tissue. The CDR3 is CASSLVLGSNQPQHF. CDR3 DNA: TGTGCCAGCAGCTTGGTGTTGGGGAGCAATCAGCCCCAGCATTTT.